Presented here are 20 T cell receptor beta chains from one specimen sequenced in a study of T-cell reconstitution after alpha-beta-depleted transplantation in children. Unique molecular identifiers were incorporated when the TCRbeta library was constructed. TCRdb reprocessed the PCR reads via MiXCR and lists one record per CDR3 protein. The data contain about 460,000 distinct CDR3 sequences, roughly a tenth of them seen just once; the ten biggest clones take up around 2%. The material sequenced was PBMCs, taken before TCRalphabeta/CD19-depleted stem cell transplant. These receptors were obtained from a child aged 2-15 years with inherited bone marrow failure, due to receive a stem cell transplant.

This clonotype has ten or more counts. DNA for the CDR3: TGTGCCAGCAGCCCCTGGCCGGGACTAGCGGCGGGTACCGGGGAGCTGTTTTTT. Translation: CASSPWPGLAAGTGELFF. This chain uses TRBV6-1 with TRBJ2-2, with 11 positions matching TRBD2. This CDR3 is built from 18 residues. V lost 6 bases and J lost 5; bases outside the gene matches: 14. Germline assignment: CDR1 MNHNS and CDR2 SASEGT.

This clonotype was seen repeatedly, ten times or more. V gene TRBV4-2 combines with J gene TRBJ2-1; D is perhaps TRBD2 (5 bases). V was clipped by 2 bases and J by 0 bases, with 17 bases between them. CDR3 length: 18 residues. Germline CDR1 reads LGHNA; CDR2 reads YNFKEQ. The CDR3 is CASSQIGRTSYSYNEQFF. The CDR3, as DNA: TGTGCCAGCAGCCAAATCGGCCGGACTTCCTACTCCTACAATGAGCAGTTCTTC.

This clonotype was picked up many times. The rearrangement links TRBV12-3 or TRBV12-4 to TRBJ1-1, with a possible D match to TRBD1 (5 bases). The CDR3 totals 15 residues. Between the trimmed V and J ends, which lost 10 bases and 0 bases, there was a span of 18 bases. The CDR3 bases are TGTGCCACCACCGGGGGACGGCTAATGAACACTGAAGCTTTCTTT. Protein: CATTGGRLMNTEAFF.

The chain recombines TRBV10-1 with TRBJ2-1; D ambiguous. Per germline, CDR1 WNHNN and CDR2 SYGVQD (reference sequence). V shed 0 bases and J shed 0 bases, with 12 bases lying between them. The CDR3 is 17 amino acids. CDR3 sequence (DNA): TGCGCCAGCAGTGAGTCGGTAGGACCCAGCTCCTACAATGAGCAGTTCTTC. Translated: CASSESVGPSSYNEQFF.

This clonotype was observed many times. The chain has TRBV9 and TRBJ1-6; 8 positions match TRBD1. The germline V gene encodes CDR1 SGDLS and CDR2 YYNGEE. CDR3 size: 15 residues. V shed 3 bases, J shed 7 bases, and the junction held 6 bases outside the gene matches. The CDR3 DNA follows: TGTGCCAGCAGCGCGGACAGGGTAAAGAATTCACCCCTCCACTTT. This translates into CASSADRVKNSPLHF.

This clonotype was counted ten times or more. The chain couples TRBV12-3 or TRBV12-4 to TRBJ2-7; the D is unclear. This CDR3 has 11 amino acids. V was clipped by 8 bases and J by 7 bases, with 12 bases between them. In nucleotides, the CDR3 is TGTGCCAGCGGCCATCCCCAAGAGCAGTACTTC. Its protein is CASGHPQEQYF.

This clonotype appeared many times. The J gene is TRBJ2-1, the V gene TRBV7-9; 7 bases are a match to TRBD2. V was clipped by 5 bases and J by 8 bases; unmatched bases: 12. There are 15 residues in the CDR3. Per the germline V gene, CDR1 is SEHNR and CDR2 is FQNEAQ (reference sequence). CDR3 nucleotides: TGTGCCAGCAGCGAGGGGCTAGCGGCGGACGATGAGCAGTTCTTC. Translated: CASSEGLAADDEQFF.

In its sample, this clonotype was seen a few times. The rearrangement links TRBV5-1 to TRBJ1-5; D is unclear. The CDR3 loop spans 13 amino acids. CDR1 is SGHRS, CDR2 YFSETQ, per germline. V was cut by 1 base and J by 5 bases, with 7 bases left in between. The CDR3 reads CASSLSVDQPQHF. The CDR3 bases are TGCGCCAGCAGCTTGAGCGTCGATCAGCCCCAGCATTTT.

The chain uses TRBV7-9 and TRBJ2-3; 9 bases are shared with TRBD2. Trimming cost V 4 bases and J 3 bases; bases outside gene matches: 8. The CDR3 has 16 amino acids. Germline V lookup: CDR1 SEHNR, CDR2 FQNEAQ (reference sequence). The CDR3 sequence: CASSSRRTSVTDTQYF. The CDR3 nucleotides read TGTGCCAGCAGCTCTCGCCGGACTAGCGTAACAGATACGCAGTATTTT. Full variable domain (rest looked up from reference TRBV7-9 and TRBJ2-3): DTGVSQNPRHKITKRGQNVTFRCDPISEHNRLYWYRQTLGQGPEFLTYFQNEAQLEKSRLLSDRFSAERPKGSFSTLEIQRTEQGDSAMYLCASSSRRTSVTDTQYFGPGTRLTVL.

This clonotype appeared many times. The chain has TRBV11-2 and TRBJ2-2; a weak D match, TRBD1 (5 bases). Trimming shortened V by 7 bases and J by 3 bases, and 15 bases separated the two germline ends. CDR1 is SGHAT and CDR2 is FQNNGV in the germline V gene. This CDR3 is built from 15 residues. CDR3 protein: CASTPTGTYTGELFF. In DNA form, the CDR3 reads TGTGCCAGCACCCCAACAGGCACTTACACCGGGGAGCTGTTTTTT.

This clonotype has a count of ten or more. The rearrangement links TRBV24-1 to TRBJ2-2, with 8 bases matching TRBD1. In germline, CDR1 is KGHDR, CDR2 SFDVKD. The trim removed 4 bases at V and 6 bases at J, leaving 6 bases unmatched. The CDR3 sequence is 15 residues long. CDR3 in DNA: TGTGCCACCAGTGACCCGGACAGGGACGCCGGGGAGCTGTTTTTT. Translation gives CATSDPDRDAGELFF.

This clonotype has ten or more counts. The gene calls are TRBV12-3 or TRBV12-4 and TRBJ2-7, with 10 bases fitting TRBD1. V shed 8 bases and J 5 bases; nucleotides not matched to a gene: 6. This CDR3 comprises 13 residues. The CDR3 bases are TGTGCCAGCGGGGGGACAGGGGAAGACGAGCAGTACTTC. It specifies CASGGTGEDEQYF.

Details on this clonotype: One base away lies a much larger clone, so this may be a sequencing read error. The chain combines TRBV15 with TRBJ1-4, with 8 bases matching TRBD1. Looked up from germline, CDR1 is LNHNV and CDR2 is YYDKDF (reference sequence). There are 14 residues in the CDR3. The CDR3 sequence: CATSPRTGFEKVFF. The DNA of the CDR3 is TGTGCCACCAGCCCAAGGACAGGGTTCGAAAAAGTGTTTTTT.

V gene TRBV19 combines with J gene TRBJ2-2; 9 bases agree with TRBD2. CDR1 and CDR2 (germline): LNHDA, SQIVND (reference sequence). This CDR3 has 14 residues. Trimming at V came to 6 bases and at J to 3 bases, leaving 2 bases not matched to a gene. CDR3: CASRTSGYTGELFF. The DNA for the CDR3 is TGTGCCAGTAGGACTAGCGGATACACCGGGGAGCTGTTTTTT.

The sample holds many counts of this clonotype. The CDR3 spells CASSQEAGVPGGEQYF. CDR3 DNA sequence: TGTGCCAGCAGCCAAGAGGCAGGGGTCCCGGGAGGCGAGCAGTACTTC. The genes are TRBV3-1 and TRBJ2-7, with a weak D call TRBD2 (7 bases). Trimming took off 0 bases at V and 6 bases at J, with 18 bases between the two ends. The CDR3 covers 16 residues. The V gene's germline CDR1 is LGHDT and CDR2 YNNKEL (reference sequence).

This clonotype was observed at least ten times. CDR3 loop: CASSESQREDYNEQFF. The DNA for the CDR3 is TGCGCCAGCAGTGAGTCGCAGCGGGAGGACTACAATGAGCAGTTCTTC. The rearrangement uses TRBV10-1 and TRBJ2-1; 9 bases map to TRBD2. Trimming cost V 0 bases and J 3 bases; bases outside gene matches: 3. The germline CDR1 and CDR2 sequences are WNHNN and SYGVQD (reference sequence). This CDR3 contains 16 residues.

Many counts were recorded for this clonotype. The chain is built from TRBV4-1 and TRBJ1-1; 9 nucleotides align to TRBD1. Germline CDR1 reads MGHRA; CDR2 reads YSYEKL. The V segment lost 5 bases and the J segment 7 bases; nucleotides outside the gene matches: 5. The CDR3 is made up of 13 amino acids. CDR3 sequence: CASSLGQGGEAFF. The CDR3 region has the DNA TGCGCCAGCAGCTTGGGACAGGGTGGTGAAGCTTTCTTT.

At least ten counts were recorded for this clonotype. This CDR3 reads CASAQTPYQPQHF. The CDR3 nucleotides are TGTGCCAGCGCACAGACACCCTATCAGCCCCAGCATTTT. The genes are TRBV7-2 and TRBJ1-5; D is unclear. CDR1 is SGHTA and CDR2 is FQGNSA in the germline V gene. V lost 8 bases, J lost 5 bases, and 13 bases lay in between. The CDR3 consists of 13 residues.

Comments on this clonotype: A much bigger clone sits one base away, suggesting this may be a read error. The chain links TRBV10-1 to TRBJ2-7; possibly TRBD1 for D (6 bases). CDR3 length equals 17 residues. Germline lookup yields CDR1 WNHNN and CDR2 SYGVQD (reference sequence). CDR3 sequence: CASSESQGRTVGYKQYF. DNA for the CDR3: TGCGCCAGCAGTGAGTCTCAAGGTAGGACAGTTGGCTACAAGCAGTACTTC.

This clonotype was recorded at least ten times. The chain combines TRBV20-1 with TRBJ1-2; a weak D match, TRBD1 (5 bases). The V end was cut by 1 base, the J end by 6 bases, with 12 bases between. Germline CDR1 DFQATT, CDR2 SNEGSKA (reference sequence). The CDR3 is 13 residues long. The CDR3, as DNA: TGCAGTGCTAGAGCGGTGATGGGGGATGGCTACACCTTC. Amino acids: CSARAVMGDGYTF.